This T cell receptor (beta chain) was sequenced in a study of T cells in tuberculosis. Study information: This South African cohort compared adolescents with or without latent tuberculosis against adults with active tuberculosis.

Time point in this sample: new active TB diagnosis, blood taken before or within 7 days of starting treatment. The study's findings and limits: Smaller distances to GMM-specific TCRs suggested their expansion in active tuberculosis.

Profiling relied on immunoSEQ multiplex PCR, and the TCRdb table lists in-frame clones only, not all of them. The sample lists 30,000 to 40,000 clones; roughly 93% were seen once. The germline V and J ends were trimmed by 3 bases and 7 bases, with 9 bases remaining between them. The CDR3 runs to 11 residues. Germline CDR1 and CDR2: DFQATT and SNEGSKA (reference sequence). This clone has only one observation. Its target is not known. V is TRBV20-1 and J is TRBJ1-1; D is perhaps TRBD1 (5 bases). This specimen was PBMCs, taken at tuberculosis diagnosis. The receptor was derived from an adult with tuberculosis. CDR3 bases: TGCAGTGCTAGCGGGGGAATTGAAGCTTTCTTT. Encoded protein: CSASGGIEAFF.